These T cell receptor beta chains were read from a single sample in a study of blood T cells in healthy people across ages. TCRdb reprocessed the 5' RACE reads with MiXCR, giving one entry per CDR3 protein. The sample records approximately 800,000 distinct CDR3 sequences, about half being singletons. The material sequenced was blood. These TCRs come from a man of 80 years or more in good health. Both conserved end residues are part of each CDR3. D genes are given only for firm matches. The listing skips clone size in some rows; elsewhere it reads once, few, many or a size class.

V gene	clone size	D gene	J gene	CDR3 DNA	CDR3 protein
TRBV21-1	once	-	TRBJ2-1	TGTGCCAGCAGCAAAGGACAGGGGATTTACAATGAGCAGTTCTTC	CASSKGQGIYNEQFF
TRBV7-2	many	TRBD1	TRBJ1-1	TGTGCCAGCAGCCCGATGACAGGGTTTGGCACTGAAGCTTTCTTT	CASSPMTGFGTEAFF
TRBV12-3/TRBV12-4	-	-	TRBJ1-1	TGTGCCGTGGGGACAATGAACACTGAAGCTTTCTTT	CAVGTMNTEAFF
TRBV20-1	few	TRBD2	TRBJ2-5	TGCAGTGCGGTCGGGCTAGCGGGAGAGACCCAGTACTTC	CSAVGLAGETQYF
TRBV29-1	-	TRBD1	TRBJ2-5	TGCAGCGTTGGAGACAGGGCAGAGACCCAGTACTTC	CSVGDRAETQYF
TRBV5-1	-	TRBD2	TRBJ2-7	TGCGCCAGCAACCGGGAGGGGACCTACGAGCAGTACTTC	CASNREGTYEQYF
TRBV15	-	-	TRBJ2-5	TGTGCCACCAGCAGAGAAGTTAGAGAGACCCAGTACTTC	CATSREVRETQYF
TRBV20-1	many	-	TRBJ2-1	TGCAGTGCTATTAAACCTGGACTCCGGAATGAGCAGTTCTTC	CSAIKPGLRNEQFF
TRBV24-1	-	-	TRBJ1-2	TGTGCCACCAGTGAGGATGGCTATGGCTACACCTTC	CATSEDGYGYTF
TRBV20-1	-	TRBD1	TRBJ2-7	TGCAGTGCTTACGGACAGGGCAATCACGAGCAGTACTTC	CSAYGQGNHEQYF
TRBV29-1	-	-	TRBJ2-1	TGCAGCGTCGGCCTACAGGGAGTCGGGGAGCAGTTCTTC	CSVGLQGVGEQFF
TRBV6-1	-	-	TRBJ1-5	TGTGCCAGCAGTGAACAACACAGGGCTAACGCCCAGCATTTT	CASSEQHRANAQHF
TRBV2	-	TRBD1	TRBJ1-1	TGTGCCAGCAGTCCGGACAGGTCCGTCACTGAAGCTTTCTTT	CASSPDRSVTEAFF
TRBV7-2	-	TRBD2	TRBJ2-4	TGTGCCAGCAGCTTAAGTACTAGCGGGAGTGGGCACATTCAGTACTTC	CASSLSTSGSGHIQYF